This TCR beta chain is drawn from a study of blood T cell repertoires in COVID-19. The CDR3 extends over 16 amino acids. Germline V gene lookup returns CDR1 SGHRS and CDR2 YFSETQ. Trimming removed 4 bases at V and 0 bases at J, with 16 bases between. Only in-frame clones appear in the TCRdb table, and some are missing; sequencing was by immunoSEQ multiplex PCR. This repertoire shows about 170,000 clones, around 87% found once; its top ten account for 5.5% to 8.5%. The sequence derives from a woman of 80 years or more in a cohort sampled during active or convalescent COVID-19. The chain joins TRBV5-1 to TRBJ1-1; D is perhaps TRBD1 (6 bases). Sequencing was carried out using peripheral blood. The CDR3: CASSPNRVEVNTEAFF. The CDR3 bases are TGCGCCAGCAGCCCCAACAGGGTAGAGGTGAACACTGAAGCTTTCTTT. Drawing the rest from reference TRBV5-1 and TRBJ1-1, the complete variable domain is KAGVTQTPRYLIKTRGQQVTLSCSPISGHRSVSWYQQTPGQGLQFLFEYFSETQRNKGNFPGRFSGRQFSNSRSEMNVSTLELGDSALYLCASSPNRVEVNTEAFFGQGTRLTVV.